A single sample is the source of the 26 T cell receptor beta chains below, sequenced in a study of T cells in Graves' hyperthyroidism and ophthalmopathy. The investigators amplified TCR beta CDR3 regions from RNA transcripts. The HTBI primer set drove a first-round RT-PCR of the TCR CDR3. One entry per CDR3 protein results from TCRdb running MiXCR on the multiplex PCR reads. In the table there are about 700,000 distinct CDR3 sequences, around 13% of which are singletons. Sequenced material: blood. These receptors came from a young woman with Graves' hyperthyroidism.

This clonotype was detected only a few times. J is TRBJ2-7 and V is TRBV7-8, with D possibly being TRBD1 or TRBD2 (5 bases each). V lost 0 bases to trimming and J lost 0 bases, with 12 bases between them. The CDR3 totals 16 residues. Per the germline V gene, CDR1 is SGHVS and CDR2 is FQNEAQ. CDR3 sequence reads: CASSLAKRGSSYEQYF. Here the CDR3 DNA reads TGTGCCAGCAGCTTAGCTAAACGGGGCAGCTCCTACGAGCAGTACTTC. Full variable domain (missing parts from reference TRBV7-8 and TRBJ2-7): GAGVSQSPRYKVAKRGQDVALRCDPISGHVSLFWYQQALGQGPEFLTYFQNEAQLDKSGLPSDRFFAERPEGSVSTLKIQRTQQEDSAVYLCASSLAKRGSSYEQYFGPGTRLTVT.

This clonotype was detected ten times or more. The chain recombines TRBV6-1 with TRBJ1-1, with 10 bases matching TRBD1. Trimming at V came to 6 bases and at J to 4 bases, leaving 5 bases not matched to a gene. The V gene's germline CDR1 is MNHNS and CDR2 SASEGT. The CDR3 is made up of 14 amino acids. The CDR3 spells CASRGTGAGTEAFF. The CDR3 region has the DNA TGTGCCAGCAGGGGGACAGGGGCAGGCACTGAAGCTTTCTTT.

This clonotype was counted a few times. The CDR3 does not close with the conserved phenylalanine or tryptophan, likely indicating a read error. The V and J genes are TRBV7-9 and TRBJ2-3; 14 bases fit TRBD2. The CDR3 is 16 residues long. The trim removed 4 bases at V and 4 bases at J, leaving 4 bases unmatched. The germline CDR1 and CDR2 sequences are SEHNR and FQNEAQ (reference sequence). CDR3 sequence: CASSWGLAGASDTQYS. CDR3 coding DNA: TGTGCCAGCAGCTGGGGACTAGCGGGAGCCTCAGATACGCAGTATTCT.

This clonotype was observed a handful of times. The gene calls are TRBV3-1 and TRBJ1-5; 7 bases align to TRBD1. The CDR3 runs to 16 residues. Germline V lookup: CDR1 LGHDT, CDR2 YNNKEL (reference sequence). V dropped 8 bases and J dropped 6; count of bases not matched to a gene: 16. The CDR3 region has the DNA TGTGCCAGCCCGGCCACAATTCGACAGGGTGGTCAGCCCCAGCATTTT. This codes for CASPATIRQGGQPQHF.

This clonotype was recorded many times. The CDR3 bases are TGTGCCAGCAGCTTAGGGGCTAGCGGGGCGTACAATGAGCAGTTCTTC. Translated: CASSLGASGAYNEQFF. V is TRBV11-2 and J is TRBJ2-1, with 9 nucleotides matching TRBD2. From germline, CDR1 is SGHAT and CDR2 FQNNGV. CDR3 length equals 16 residues. The V gene end was trimmed by 1 base and the J gene end by 4 bases; junction bases not matched to a gene: 5.

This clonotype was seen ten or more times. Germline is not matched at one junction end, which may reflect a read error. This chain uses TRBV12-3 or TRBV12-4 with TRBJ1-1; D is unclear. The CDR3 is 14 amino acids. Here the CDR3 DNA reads TGTACCAGCAGTTTAGCGCACGGCGACACTGAAGCTTTCTTT. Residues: CTSSLAHGDTEAFF.

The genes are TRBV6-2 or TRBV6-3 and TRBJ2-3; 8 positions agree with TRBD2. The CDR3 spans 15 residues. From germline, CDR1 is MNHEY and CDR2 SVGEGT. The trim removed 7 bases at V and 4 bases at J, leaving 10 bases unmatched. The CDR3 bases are TGTGCCAGCAACCGGGGGACTAGTGGCGCAGATACGCAGTATTTT. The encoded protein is CASNRGTSGADTQYF.

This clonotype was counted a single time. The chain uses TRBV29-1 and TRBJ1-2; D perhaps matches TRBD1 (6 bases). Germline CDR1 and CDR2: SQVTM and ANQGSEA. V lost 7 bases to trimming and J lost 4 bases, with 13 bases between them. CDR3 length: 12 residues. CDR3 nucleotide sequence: TGCAGCGCCCGAGGGGGGGCCTATGGCTACACCTTC. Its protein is CSARGGAYGYTF.

The CDR3 region has the DNA TGTGCCAGTAGTATACTGGGGATAAGCACAGATACGCAGTATTTT. Translation gives CASSILGISTDTQYF. The genes are TRBV19 and TRBJ2-3; D call uncertain. The ends were cut back, 2 bases at V and 0 bases at J, with 9 bases in the middle. The CDR3 extends over 15 amino acids. CDR1 LNHDA and CDR2 SQIVND come from the germline V gene (reference sequence).

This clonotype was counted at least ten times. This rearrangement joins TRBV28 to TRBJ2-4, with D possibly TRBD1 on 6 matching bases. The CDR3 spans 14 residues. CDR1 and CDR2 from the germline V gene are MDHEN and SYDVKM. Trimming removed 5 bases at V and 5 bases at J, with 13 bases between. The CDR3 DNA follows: TGTGCCAGCAGTCCAGTCCAGGGGCAAAACATTCAGTACTTC. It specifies CASSPVQGQNIQYF.

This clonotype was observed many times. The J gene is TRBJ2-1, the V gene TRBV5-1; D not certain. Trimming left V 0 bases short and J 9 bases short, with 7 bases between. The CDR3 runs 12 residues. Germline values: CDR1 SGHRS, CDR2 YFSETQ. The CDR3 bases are TGCGCCAGCAGCTTGGCGCTAGGTGAGCAGTTCTTC. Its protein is CASSLALGEQFF.

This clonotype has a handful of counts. CDR3 in amino acids: CASSAGQLLAKNIQYF. The CDR3 region has the DNA TGTGCCAGCAGCGCGGGACAGTTACTAGCCAAAAACATTCAGTACTTC. V usage is TRBV5-6 and J usage is TRBJ2-4; tentatively, D is TRBD1 (7 bases). The V gene lost 4 bases and the J gene lost 0 bases, with 14 bases spanning the gap. CDR1 SGHDT and CDR2 YYEEEE come from the germline V gene. This CDR3 has 16 residues.

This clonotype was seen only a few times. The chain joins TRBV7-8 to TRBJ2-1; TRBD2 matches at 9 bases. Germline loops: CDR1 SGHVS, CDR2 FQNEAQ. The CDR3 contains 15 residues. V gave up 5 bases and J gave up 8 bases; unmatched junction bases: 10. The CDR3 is CASSRWTSVSDEQFF. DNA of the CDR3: TGTGCCAGCAGCCGTTGGACTAGCGTTAGTGATGAGCAGTTCTTC.

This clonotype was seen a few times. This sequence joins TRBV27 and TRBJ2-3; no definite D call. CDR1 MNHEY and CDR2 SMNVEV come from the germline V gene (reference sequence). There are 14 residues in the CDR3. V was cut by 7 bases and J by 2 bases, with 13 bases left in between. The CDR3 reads CASTQRSTTDTQYF. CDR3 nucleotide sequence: TGTGCCAGCACTCAGCGATCGACCACAGATACGCAGTATTTT.

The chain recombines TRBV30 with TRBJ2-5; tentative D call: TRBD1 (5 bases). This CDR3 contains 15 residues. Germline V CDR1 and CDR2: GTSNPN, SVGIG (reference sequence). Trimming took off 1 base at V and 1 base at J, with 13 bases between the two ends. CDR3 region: CAWSEVRGPQETQYF. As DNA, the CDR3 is TGTGCCTGGAGTGAAGTTAGGGGTCCCCAAGAGACCCAGTACTTC.

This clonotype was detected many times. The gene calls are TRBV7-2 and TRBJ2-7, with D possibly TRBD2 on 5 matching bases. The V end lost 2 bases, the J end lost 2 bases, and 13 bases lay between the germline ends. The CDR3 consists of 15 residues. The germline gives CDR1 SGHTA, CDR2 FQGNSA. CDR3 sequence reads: CASSLFSGLTYEQYF. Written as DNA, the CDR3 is TGTGCCAGCAGCTTATTTTCCGGACTTACCTACGAGCAGTACTTC.

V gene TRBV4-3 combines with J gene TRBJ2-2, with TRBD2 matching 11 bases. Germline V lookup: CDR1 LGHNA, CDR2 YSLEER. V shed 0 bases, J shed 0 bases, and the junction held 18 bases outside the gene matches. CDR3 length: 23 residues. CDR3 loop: CASSQDDPIQLLAGAPNTGELFF. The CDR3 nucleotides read TGCGCCAGCAGCCAAGATGACCCCATCCAGTTACTAGCGGGAGCCCCGAACACCGGGGAGCTGTTTTTT.

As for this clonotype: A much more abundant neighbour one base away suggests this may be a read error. The CDR3 DNA reads TGTGCCTGGAGTGTTCTGTCGGGGTCGGACCAAGAGACCCAGTACTTC. Translation gives CAWSVLSGSDQETQYF. This chain connects TRBV30 to TRBJ2-5; D possibly corresponds to TRBD2 (5 bases). There are 16 residues in the CDR3. V shed 0 bases and J shed 0 bases, with 14 bases lying between them. CDR1 is GTSNPN and CDR2 is SVGIG in the germline V gene (reference sequence).

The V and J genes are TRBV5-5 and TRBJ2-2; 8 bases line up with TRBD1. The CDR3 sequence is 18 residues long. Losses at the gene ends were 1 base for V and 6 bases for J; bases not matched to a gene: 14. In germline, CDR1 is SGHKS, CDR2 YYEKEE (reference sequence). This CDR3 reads CASSLTRDRPSRAGELFF. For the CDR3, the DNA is TGTGCCAGCAGCTTGACCCGGGACAGGCCATCCAGGGCCGGGGAGCTGTTTTTT.

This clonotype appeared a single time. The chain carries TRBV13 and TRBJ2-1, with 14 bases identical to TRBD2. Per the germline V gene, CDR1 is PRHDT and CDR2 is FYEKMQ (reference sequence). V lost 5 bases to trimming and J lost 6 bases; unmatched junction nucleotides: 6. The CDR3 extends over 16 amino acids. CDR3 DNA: TGTGCCAGCAGCGATGCCGGGACTAGCGGGAGCAATGAGCAGTTCTTC. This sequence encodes CASSDAGTSGSNEQFF.

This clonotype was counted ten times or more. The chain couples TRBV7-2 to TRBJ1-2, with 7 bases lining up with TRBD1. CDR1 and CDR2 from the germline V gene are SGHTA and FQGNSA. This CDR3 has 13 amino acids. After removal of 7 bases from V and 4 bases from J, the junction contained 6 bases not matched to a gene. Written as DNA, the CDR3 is TGTGCCAGCAAGAAGGGACAGACCTATGGCTACACCTTC. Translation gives CASKKGQTYGYTF.

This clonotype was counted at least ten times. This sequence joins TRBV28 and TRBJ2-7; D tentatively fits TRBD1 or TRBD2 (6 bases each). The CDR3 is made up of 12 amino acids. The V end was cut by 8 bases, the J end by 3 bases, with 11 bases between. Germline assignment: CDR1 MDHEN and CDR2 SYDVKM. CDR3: CASGGGYYEQYF. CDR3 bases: TGTGCCAGCGGAGGGGGGTACTACGAGCAGTACTTC.

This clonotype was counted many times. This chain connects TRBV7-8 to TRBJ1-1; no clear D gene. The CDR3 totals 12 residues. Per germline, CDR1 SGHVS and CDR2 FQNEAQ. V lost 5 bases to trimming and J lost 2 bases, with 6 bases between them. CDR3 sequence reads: CASSAFNTEAFF. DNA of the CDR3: TGTGCCAGCAGCGCATTTAACACTGAAGCTTTCTTT.

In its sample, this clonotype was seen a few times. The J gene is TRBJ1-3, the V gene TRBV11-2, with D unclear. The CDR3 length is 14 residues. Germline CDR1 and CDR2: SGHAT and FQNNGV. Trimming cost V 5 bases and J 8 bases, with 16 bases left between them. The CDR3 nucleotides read TGTGCCAGCAGCCACAGCTTTCCGGCCTACACCATATATTTT. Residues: CASSHSFPAYTIYF.

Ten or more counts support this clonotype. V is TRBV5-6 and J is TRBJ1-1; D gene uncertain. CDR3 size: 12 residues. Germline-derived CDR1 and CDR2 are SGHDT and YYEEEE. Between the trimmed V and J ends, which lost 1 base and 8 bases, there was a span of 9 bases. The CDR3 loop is CASSLLRFEAFF. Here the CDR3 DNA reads TGTGCCAGCAGCTTGTTACGATTCGAAGCTTTCTTT.

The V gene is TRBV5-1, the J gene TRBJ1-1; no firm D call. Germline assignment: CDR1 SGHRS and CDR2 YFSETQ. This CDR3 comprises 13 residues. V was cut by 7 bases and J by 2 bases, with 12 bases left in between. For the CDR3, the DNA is TGCGCCAGCGGATCGACACCCAACACTGAAGCTTTCTTT. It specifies CASGSTPNTEAFF.